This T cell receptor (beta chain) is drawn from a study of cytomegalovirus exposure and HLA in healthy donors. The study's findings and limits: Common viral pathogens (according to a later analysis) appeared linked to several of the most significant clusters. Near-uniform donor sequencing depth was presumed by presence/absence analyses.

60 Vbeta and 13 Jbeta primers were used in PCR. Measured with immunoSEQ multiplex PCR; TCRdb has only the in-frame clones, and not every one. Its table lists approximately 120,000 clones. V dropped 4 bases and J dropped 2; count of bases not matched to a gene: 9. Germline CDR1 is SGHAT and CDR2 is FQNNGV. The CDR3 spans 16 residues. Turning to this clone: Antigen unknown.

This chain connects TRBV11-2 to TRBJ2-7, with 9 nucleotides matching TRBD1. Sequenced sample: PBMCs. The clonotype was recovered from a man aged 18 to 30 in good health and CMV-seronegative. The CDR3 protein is CASSSTGTGRTYEQYF. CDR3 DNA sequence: TGTGCCAGCAGCTCCACCGGGACAGGGAGGACCTACGAGCAGTACTTC.